Detailed here is one T cell receptor beta chain. Its antigen is not known. A much larger clonotype is one base distant, so this may be a read error. The data belong to a study of CD8 T cells in ankylosing spondylitis. Study-level findings and limits: What appeared characteristic of ankylosing spondylitis blood was a TCR beta motif of under 10 highly homologous variants.

TCRdb fed the 5' RACE reads into MiXCR, producing one record per CDR3 protein. Seen here are 700,000 to 850,000 distinct CDR3 sequences, roughly 10% observed once, and the top ten hold less than 0.65%. Germline V lookup: CDR1 MNHNY, CDR2 SVGAGI (reference sequence). CDR3 size: 12 residues. V lost 6 bases and J 1 base, leaving 7 bases between the germline ends. The source material was blood, either unsorted or a sorted T cell fraction (not recorded which). V is TRBV6-6 and J is TRBJ2-7; D is unclear. The clonotype was recovered from a male donor with ankylosing spondylitis. CDR3 bases: TGTGCCAGCAGATGGGCTTCCTACGAGCAGTACTTC. This gives the protein CASRWASYEQYF.